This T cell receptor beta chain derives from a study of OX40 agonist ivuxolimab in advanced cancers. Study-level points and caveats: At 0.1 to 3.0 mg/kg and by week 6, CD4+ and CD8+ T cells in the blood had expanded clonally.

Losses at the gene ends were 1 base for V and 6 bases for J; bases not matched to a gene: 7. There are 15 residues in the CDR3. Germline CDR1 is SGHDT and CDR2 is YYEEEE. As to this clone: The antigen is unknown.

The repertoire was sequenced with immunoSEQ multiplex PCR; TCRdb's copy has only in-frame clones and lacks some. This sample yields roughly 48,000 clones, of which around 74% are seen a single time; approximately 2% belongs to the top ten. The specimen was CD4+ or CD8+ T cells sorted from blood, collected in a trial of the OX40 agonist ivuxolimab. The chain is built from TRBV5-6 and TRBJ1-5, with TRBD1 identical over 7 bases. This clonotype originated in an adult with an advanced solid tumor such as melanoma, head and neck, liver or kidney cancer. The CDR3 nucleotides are TGTGCCAGCAGCTTGAAGGGGGCTGTTGGTCAGCCCCAGCATTTT. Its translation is CASSLKGAVGQPQHF.